This record concerns one T cell receptor (beta chain) sequence. Assay: immunoSEQ multiplex PCR; the TCRdb copy retains only in-frame clones and omits some. The sample yields over 95,000 clones, approximately 89% seen once. This record belongs to a study of T cell responses to AZD1222 COVID-19 vaccine. The CDR3 is 15 residues long. V dropped 2 bases and J dropped 1; count of bases not matched to a gene: 1. Germline-derived CDR1 and CDR2 are PRHDT and FYEKMQ (reference sequence). The sequencing used peripheral blood, collected on day 0 of AZD1222 vaccination. The J gene is TRBJ2-5, the V gene TRBV13, with 10 bases fitting TRBD2. The sequence was obtained from an adult in good health. Here the CDR3 DNA reads TGTGCCAGCAGCTTAAGCGGGGGGGGCCAAGAGACCCAGTACTTC. Amino acid sequence: CASSLSGGGQETQYF. The full variable domain, with the rest looked up from reference TRBV13 and TRBJ2-5, is AAGVIQSPRHLIKEKRETATLKCYPIPRHDTVYWYQQGPGQDPQFLISFYEKMQSDKGSIPDRFSAQQFSDYHSELNMSSLELGDSALYFCASSLSGGGQETQYFGPGTRLLVL.